These 23 T cell receptor beta chains originate from one sample sequenced in a study of identical twins. TCRdb re-derived calls from the 5' RACE reads in MiXCR, one entry per CDR3 protein. Found here are about 260,000 distinct CDR3 sequences, about 7% of them singletons; the top ten hold about 3.6%. The data were also submitted as part of a second study, on yellow fever vaccine responses in identical twins.

Sequencing used memory (CD45RO+) T cells sorted from blood. The receptors originated from a woman in her late teens or twenties in good health.

This clonotype turned up a few times. This chain links TRBV18 with TRBJ2-7; D possibly uses TRBD1 or TRBD2 (5 bases each). CDR3 length: 14 residues. V was pared by 3 bases and J by 4 bases, with 13 bases between. Germline V gene data show CDR1 as KGHSH and CDR2 as LQKENI. The CDR3, as DNA: TGTGCCAGCTCACCTAGCGCGAGGACATACGAGCAGTACGTC. Its protein is CASSPSARTYEQYV.

This clonotype was picked up many times. The rearrangement links TRBV4-1 to TRBJ2-2, with 8 bases identical to TRBD1. This CDR3 contains 15 residues. Germline V gene lookup returns CDR1 MGHRA and CDR2 YSYEKL. The junction had 4 bases not matched to a gene; V was cut back by 4 bases and J by 3 bases. The CDR3 DNA is TGCGCCAGCAGCCCCCCAGGGGGCTACACCGGGGAGCTGTTTTTT. Translating it yields CASSPPGGYTGELFF.

This clonotype was detected only a few times. The V call is TRBV7-9, the J call TRBJ2-7, with D uncertain. Trimming took 8 bases from V and 6 from J, leaving 14 bases between them. Germline V CDR1 and CDR2: SEHNR, FQNEAQ (reference sequence). The CDR3 loop spans 12 amino acids. The CDR3 DNA follows: TGTGCCAGCTCCCCAGATTCTCGCGAGCAGTACTTC. Protein product: CASSPDSREQYF.

This clonotype has at least ten counts. The V call is TRBV9, the J call TRBJ2-2; 8 bases agree with TRBD2. CDR1 and CDR2 (germline): SGDLS, YYNGEE. The CDR3 is 16 residues long. After removal of 1 base from V and 1 base from J, the junction contained 3 bases not matched to a gene. CDR3 in amino acids: CASSVKAGENTGELFF. DNA of the CDR3: TGTGCCAGCAGCGTAAAAGCGGGAGAGAACACCGGGGAGCTGTTTTTT.

There are many counts of this clonotype. The chain joins TRBV24-1 to TRBJ1-2; D possibly corresponds to TRBD1 (5 bases). This CDR3 comprises 14 residues. V gave up 4 bases and J gave up 4 bases, with 12 bases separating them. Germline V gene data show CDR1 as KGHDR and CDR2 as SFDVKD. The chain's CDR3 is CATSEGDLAYGYTF. CDR3 nucleotide sequence: TGTGCCACCAGTGAAGGGGACCTAGCCTATGGCTACACCTTC.

This clonotype showed up just a few times. The rearrangement uses TRBV7-9 and TRBJ1-2; D gene ambiguous. Trimming took off 4 bases at V and 4 bases at J, with 34 bases between the two ends. Per germline, CDR1 SEHNR and CDR2 FQNEAQ (reference sequence). The CDR3 covers 21 residues. The CDR3: CASSSQSLARVSGTRLYGYTF. Here the CDR3 DNA reads TGTGCCAGCAGCTCCCAATCATTGGCTCGGGTTTCCGGAACCCGACTCTATGGCTACACCTTC.

This clonotype showed up many times. The chain is built from TRBV12-3 or TRBV12-4 and TRBJ2-1; no firm D call. V was pared by 3 bases and J by 6 bases, with 6 bases between. The CDR3 runs 12 residues. Here the CDR3 DNA reads TGTGCCAGCAGTTTCCAGTTCAATGAGCAGTTCTTC. Its translation: CASSFQFNEQFF.

In this sample, this clonotype turned up many times. The chain employs TRBV29-1 and TRBJ2-5; possibly TRBD1 for D (6 bases). Trimming stripped 7 bases from V and 0 bases from J, with 15 bases between. CDR1 and CDR2 (germline): SQVTM, ANQGSEA. The CDR3 sequence is 14 residues long. CDR3 region: CSARDKGDQETQYF. The CDR3 nucleotides are TGCAGCGCTCGGGACAAAGGGGACCAAGAGACCCAGTACTTC.

This clonotype was counted between two and nine times. The chain carries TRBV12-3 or TRBV12-4 and TRBJ2-2; 12 bases agree with TRBD2. V lost 6 bases to trimming and J lost 3 bases; unmatched junction nucleotides: 11. The CDR3 is 18 amino acids. This chain's CDR3 is CASSPTSGRPRDTGELFF. CDR3 in DNA: TGTGCCAGCAGCCCAACTAGCGGGAGGCCCAGGGACACCGGGGAGCTGTTTTTT.

This clonotype turned up a few times. The J gene is TRBJ2-7, the V gene TRBV20-1; 10 bases map to TRBD1. There are 14 residues in the CDR3. CDR1 is DFQATT and CDR2 is SNEGSKA in the germline V gene (reference sequence). V lost 0 bases, J lost 8 bases, and 7 bases stayed unmatched. In DNA, the CDR3 is TGCAGTGCTAGAGATAGAGAGACAGGGGGCCAGCAGTACTTC. Translated, it gives CSARDRETGGQQYF.

This clonotype was counted a few times. One base away lies a much larger clone, so this may be a sequencing read error. The V gene is TRBV11-2, the J gene TRBJ1-5, with 7 positions matching TRBD1. Looked up from germline, CDR1 is SGHAT and CDR2 is FQNNGV. Trimming at V came to 5 bases and at J to 4 bases, leaving 5 bases not matched to a gene. The CDR3 extends over 14 amino acids. The chain's CDR3 is CASSPRTGNQPQHF. In DNA form, the CDR3 reads TGTGCCAGCAGCCCTAGGACAGGTAATCAGCCCCAGCATTTT.

V usage is TRBV27 and J usage is TRBJ2-7, with D maybe TRBD2 (6 bases). CDR3 length equals 14 residues. Germline lookup yields CDR1 MNHEY and CDR2 SMNVEV (reference sequence). The germline V and J ends were trimmed by 8 bases and 6 bases, with 20 bases remaining between them. The CDR3 coding sequence is TGTGCCAGCGGGGGGACCCCCCAAAGCCCCGAGCAGTACTTC. This encodes CASGGTPQSPEQYF.

The J gene is TRBJ2-1, the V gene TRBV2, with D tentatively TRBD2 (5 bases). Germline CDR1 is SNHLY and CDR2 is FYNNEI. The CDR3 covers 13 residues. V gave up 8 bases and J gave up 7 bases, with 15 bases separating them. The CDR3 here is CASRRVGRNEQFF. The CDR3 DNA reads as TGTGCCAGCCGGCGGGTTGGACGGAATGAGCAGTTCTTC.

The chain carries TRBV4-2 and TRBJ2-7; D remains unclear. The CDR3 length is 13 residues. The germline V gene encodes CDR1 LGHNA and CDR2 YNFKEQ. The CDR3 region has the DNA TGTGCCATCAGCCCTGGGCTTACCTACGAGCAGTACGTC. Amino acids: CAISPGLTYEQYV.

J is TRBJ2-1 and V is TRBV5-5; no clear D. CDR3 length: 14 amino acids. V was trimmed by 7 bases and J by 1 base, leaving 12 bases between them. The germline V gene has CDR1 SGHKS and CDR2 YYEKEE (reference sequence). CDR3 sequence reads: CASFPRQSYNEQFF. The DNA of the CDR3 is TGTGCCAGCTTTCCACGGCAATCCTACAATGAGCAGTTCTTC.

This clonotype appeared many times. The chain links TRBV11-1 to TRBJ2-2; 10 bases agree with TRBD2. V lost 2 bases to trimming and J lost 0 bases; unmatched junction nucleotides: 15. The CDR3 extends over 21 amino acids. From germline, CDR1 is SGHAT and CDR2 FQDESV (reference sequence). The CDR3 region has the DNA TGTGCCAGCAGCTTATTTCGCCGTGGCCTAGCGGGAGCCTCGAACACCGGGGAGCTGTTTTTT. Protein product: CASSLFRRGLAGASNTGELFF.

There are many counts of this clonotype. The chain is built from TRBV5-6 and TRBJ1-5, with D perhaps TRBD1 (6 bases). The CDR3 has 14 amino acids. The germline V gene encodes CDR1 SGHDT and CDR2 YYEEEE. V gave up 0 bases and J gave up 7 bases, with 11 bases separating them. CDR3 sequence (DNA): TGTGCCAGCAGCTTGGTCGGGGGCGCGCAGCCCCAGCATTTT. The encoded protein is CASSLVGGAQPQHF.

This clonotype was seen a handful of times. V is TRBV7-9 and J is TRBJ1-1; perhaps TRBD1 as D (6 bases). This CDR3 is built from 15 residues. Germline V gene sequence: CDR1 SEHNR, CDR2 FQNEAQ (reference sequence). Trimming removed 5 bases at V and 0 bases at J, with 13 bases between. The CDR3 reads CASSVRGLMNTEAFF. CDR3 nucleotide sequence: TGTGCCAGCAGCGTCAGGGGTCTAATGAACACTGAAGCTTTCTTT.

This clonotype was picked up a small number of times. The J gene is TRBJ2-5, the V gene TRBV5-1; 7 bases agree with TRBD1. Germline CDR1 SGHRS, CDR2 YFSETQ. The V and J ends lost 3 bases and 3 bases, in that order; junction bases with no gene match: 5. The CDR3 totals 14 residues. The CDR3 here is CASSSGQVEETQYF. Here the CDR3 DNA reads TGCGCCAGCAGCTCTGGACAGGTCGAAGAGACCCAGTACTTC.

This clonotype was observed at least ten times. The V and J genes are TRBV12-3 or TRBV12-4 and TRBJ2-7, with D unresolved. Deletions cut 1 base from V and 3 bases from J, with 7 bases between. This CDR3 has 13 amino acids. The DNA of the CDR3 is TGTGCCAGCAGTTTAGGCAGGAACTACGAGCAGTACTTC. Its translation is CASSLGRNYEQYF.

This clonotype was counted ten times or more. This chain joins TRBV5-1 and TRBJ2-1, with 8 bases aligning to TRBD1. The V gene's germline CDR1 is SGHRS and CDR2 YFSETQ. V lost 0 bases to trimming and J lost 0 bases; unmatched junction nucleotides: 2. The CDR3 has 16 residues. CDR3 nucleotide sequence: TGCGCCAGCAGCTTGGGGACAGGGAACTCCTACAATGAGCAGTTCTTC. This codes for CASSLGTGNSYNEQFF.

The chain has TRBV7-9 and TRBJ2-1; 14 bases are a match to TRBD2. Germline loops: CDR1 SEHNR, CDR2 FQNEAQ (reference sequence). J lost 9 bases, V lost 2 bases, and 3 bases had no gene match. This CDR3 is built from 15 residues. The CDR3 DNA is TGTGCCAGCAGCTTAACCGGGACTAGCGGGAGTGAGCAGTTCTTC. Amino acid sequence: CASSLTGTSGSEQFF.

This chain links TRBV28 with TRBJ2-7, with a tentative D call TRBD2 (6 bases). This CDR3 is built from 14 residues. CDR1 and CDR2 from the germline V gene are MDHEN and SYDVKM. The germline V and J ends were trimmed by 8 bases and 0 bases, with 14 bases remaining between them. CDR3 in amino acids: CASHPRGSSYEQYF. The CDR3, as DNA: TGTGCCAGCCATCCGCGGGGAAGCTCCTACGAGCAGTACTTC.